This entry concerns a single T cell receptor (beta chain). No cognate antigen has been identified for it. It has no much larger one-base neighbor in the sample; base qualities were not kept. To prepare the library, the immunoSEQ multiplex PCR assay was applied. The multiplex PCR relied on a mix of 60 forward primers for TCR Vbeta segments and 13 reverse primers for TCR Jbeta segments. The CDR3 region of rearranged TCR beta genes was amplified from genomic DNA with a multiplex PCR assay. The amplified TCR beta libraries were sequenced on the Illumina HiSeq System as 87-base-pair reads. The source study handled its data this way. Across the 666 repertoires, a later analysis counted tens of millions of unique TCR beta chains, 9.5 million to 13 million of which were shared by at least two donors. Raw reads were error-corrected and collapsed into unique sequences with a nearest-neighbor algorithm that merged closely related sequences to remove PCR and sequencing errors. Alignment of CDR3 sequences to IMGT reference sequences was used to assign V, D and J gene segments. Each retained sequence needed at least a six-nucleotide match to both a V gene segment and a J gene segment. A rearrangement counted as productive if the CDR3 had no stop codons and remained in frame with V and J, and every other rearrangement counted as non-productive. CDR3 was defined by IMGT convention, running from the second conserved V-encoded cysteine to the conserved J-encoded phenylalanine. In an earlier analysis of around 640 of the donors, sequences lacking an unambiguous match to a single V gene segment were excluded. In an earlier analysis of approximately 560 of the donors, a V segment was called functional when productive rearrangements were above 56.7%, and segregating when the standard deviation between donors exceeded 5%. A statistical classification framework was developed to diagnose cytomegalovirus status using the catalog of TCR beta chain sequences. V and J gene assignment, in a later analysis, came from comparing TCR nucleotide sequences with IMGT/GENE-DB human TR gene sequences. The TCRdist pipeline was used in a later analysis to assign CDR3 sequences and most-parsimonious VDJ recombination scenarios. In a later analysis, every TCR beta chain was defined by the combination of its CDR3 amino acid sequence and its V-gene family, and reads without a unique V-gene family were dropped. A later analysis removed several hundred highly shared, low-generation-probability nucleotide sequences to deal with suspected cross-contamination and a sequencing artifact. For each public chain, a later analysis derived a clonal expansion index from normalized ranks of inferred template counts within each repertoire. A later analysis computed generation probabilities with a VDJ recombination model fitted to out-of-frame rearrangements, and checked the results against IGoR. A later analysis scored TCR-TCR, TCR-HLA and TCR-CMV co-occurrence with hypergeometric tests, applying a repertoire-size bias correction to TCR pairs. In a later analysis, false discovery rates were estimated by permuting HLA or CMV assignments 20 times. In a later analysis, co-occurring TCRs were grouped using DBSCAN, and TCRdist sequence similarity was added for clustering within HLA-allele-positive subsets. Repertoires with fewer than 30,000 or more than 120,000 public chains were left out of co-occurrence clustering, as were five repertoires with anomalous nucleotide sharing. TCRdb holds this immuneACCESS table with in-frame rearrangements only. Some clones are missing; in checked studies, unresolved V genes explain under half, and the rest has no known cause. The V and J calls and the clone size are those of that table, but D and trimming were determined from the DNA. For this sample the table gives 150,000 to 200,000 clones, of which 82% were detected only once. Approximately 1.5% of the sample is in the top ten clones.

The data belong to a study of cytomegalovirus exposure and HLA in healthy donors (dated by TCRdb to 2016 to 2017). Regarding the complete study: In an earlier analysis of under 750 of the donors, around 290 Gb of sequence data and 100 million or so unique TCR beta sequences from about 180 million T cells were reported. To decide whether each TCR beta V gene segment behaved as functional or pseudogenic, an earlier analysis of over 500 of the donors relied on high-throughput TCR beta sequencing. Among the roughly 430 genotyped donors, under 90% belonged to the genetic ancestry cluster associated with self-reported Caucasian donors. Both class I and class II loci were covered by HLA typing, at four-digit resolution. Because of strong linkage in the cohort, roughly five DR-DQ haplotypes were treated as single units for association and clustering. High-throughput TCR immunosequencing, statistical association of individual TCRs with disease status, and machine learning were combined to predict cytomegalovirus infection status. Typing coverage varied by locus: roughly 620-640 donors for A, B, C, DRB1 and DQB1; more than 500 for DQA1; 600 to 610 for DPA1; 450 to 480 for DPB1. Rather than drawing on any new phenotypic data, the later analysis identified candidate immune exposures from TCR beta sequences and the way those sequences occurred across donors. Across approximately 400 genotyped donors of the cohort, an average of about 240,000 unique TCR beta nucleotide sequences per donor were sequenced, and around 19% of those sequences were non-productive. The study used immunosequencing to profile the T cell repertoires of approximately 690 subjects and linked those repertoires to cytomegalovirus serostatus. A later analysis re-analyzed previously published TCR beta repertoires from roughly 600 donors and added high-resolution HLA genotyping to study TCR occurrence patterns. The aim of the study was to test whether cataloging public T cell receptors could identify signatures of past pathogen exposure. All discovery cohort repertoires had been generated using a single sequencing platform. Genome-wide SNP genotypes for about 65% of the roughly 670 donors were used in a later genetic analysis, which treated that subset as a discovery cohort. Donor age, sex, ethnicity and CMV serostatus were compiled together with the repertoire data. Around 320 gigabases of sequencing data and 70 million to 100 million unique TCR sequences were included in an early release covering roughly 700 HLA-typed donors. Besides the first cohort of 666 subjects, a separate validation cohort made up of roughly 120 different subjects was used. Overall study results and their limits: A later genetic analysis associated a missense DCLRE1C variant with V-gene and J-gene trimming of TCR beta chains, and an independent cohort replicated the association. Immune exposure information for the cohort was limited to CMV serostatus. The classifier was reported to diagnose cytomegalovirus status with high specificity and sensitivity in both the original and validation cohorts. A group of highly shared sequence variants was considered likely to be a technical artifact of the sequencing pipeline. When HLA alleles, especially DR and DQ, strongly co-occurred, TCR associations were difficult to assign to individual alleles. Only TCR beta chains were sequenced in this cohort, and the absence of alpha or paired-chain data limited detectable features. According to the authors, the approach could potentially be generalized to other disease states and immunological phenotypes. A later analysis found that HLA-associated TCR beta chains were more clonally expanded and had lower generation probabilities than equally common non-associated chains. A total of 150 to 200 TCR beta chains were listed by the study as associated with cytomegalovirus. Correlated functional status among segregating V segments might be attributable to linkage disequilibrium, but an unknown experimental factor could not be ruled out. Most CMV-associated TCR beta chains appeared to be HLA-restricted in a later analysis, and the HLA associations seemed to be driven largely by CMV exposure. A later analysis found that TCR association rates varied across HLA loci, with DRB1 alleles showing the most associated TCRs and HLA-C alleles the fewest. In a later genetic analysis, fewer N-insertions in productive TCRs were reported among donors in an Asian-associated ancestry cluster than the 666-donor mean. Because counts were too low, roughly 16 rarely observed V segments, including chromosome 9 orphons, were excluded from the earlier analysis of about 500 of the donors. Sequencing depth was assumed to be roughly uniform across donors in the presence/absence analyses, though that assumption may not hold. HLA typing was unavailable for some donors at each locus, so association tests used only the typed subset. A further reported finding was that TCR beta sequences accurately predicted the HLA-A and HLA-B alleles for most subjects in the first cohort. Three of the identified cytomegalovirus-associated TCR beta chains were confirmed in vitro to be specific for cytomegalovirus antigens. In a later analysis, around 15,000 TCR beta sequences were associated with specific HLA alleles at a false discovery rate of 0.05. Most TCR sequences were seen in very few donors, while some public TCRs were found in many individuals. Several of the top co-occurrence clusters appeared to be linked to parvovirus B19, influenza, CMV and Epstein-Barr virus, according to a later analysis. In an earlier analysis of around 600 of the donors, most TCR beta V segments appeared in productive rearrangements about 87% or about 30% of the time, broadly matching IMGT annotations.

The cohort consisted of 600 to 750 healthy bone marrow donors. All cohort members were sampled while nominally healthy, although unrecorded immune exposures were likely present. The donor tested CMV seronegative and was one of the 352 seronegative cohort members. A peripheral blood sample was collected from each donor, and TCR beta sequencing was performed on peripheral blood mononuclear cells. Genomic DNA was extracted from the blood cell samples with the Qiagen DNeasy Blood Extraction Kit. Sequencing was performed on PBMCs. This TCR came from a male donor in good health and CMV-seronegative.

The encoded CDR3 is CASSPPGQHNEKLFF. The DNA sequence is TGTGCCAGCAGTCCGCCGGGACAGCATAATGAAAAACTGTTTTTT. The V and J genes are TRBV28 and TRBJ1-4, with 7 central nucleotides matching TRBD1. The CDR3 contains 15 residues, cysteine and phenylalanine counted. Just the 45-base CDR3 DNA is kept, in frame starting at base 1. At the junction V is shortened by 5 bases and J by 4 bases; bases outside the gene matches: 7. From the germline V gene, CDR1 is MDHEN and CDR2 is SYDVKM.